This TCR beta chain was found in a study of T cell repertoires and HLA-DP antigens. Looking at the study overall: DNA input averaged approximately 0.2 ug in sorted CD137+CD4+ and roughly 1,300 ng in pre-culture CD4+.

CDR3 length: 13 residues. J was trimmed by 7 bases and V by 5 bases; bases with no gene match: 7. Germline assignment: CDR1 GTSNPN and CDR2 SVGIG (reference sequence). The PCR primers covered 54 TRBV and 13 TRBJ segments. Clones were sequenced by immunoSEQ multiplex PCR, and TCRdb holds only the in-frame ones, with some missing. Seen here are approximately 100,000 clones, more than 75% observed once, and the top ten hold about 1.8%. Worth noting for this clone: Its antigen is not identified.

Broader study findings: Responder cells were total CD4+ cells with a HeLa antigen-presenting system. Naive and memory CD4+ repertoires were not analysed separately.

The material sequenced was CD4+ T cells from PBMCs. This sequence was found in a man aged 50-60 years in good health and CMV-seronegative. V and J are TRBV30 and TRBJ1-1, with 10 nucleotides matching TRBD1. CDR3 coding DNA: TGTGCCTGGGACAGGGGGCGCAGGTTTGAAGCTTTCTTT. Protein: CAWDRGRRFEAFF.